Listed below are T cell receptor beta chains from one sample, sequenced in a study of PD-1 blockade in classical Hodgkin lymphoma. The table came from immunoSEQ multiplex PCR; TCRdb's copy has only in-frame clones and leaves some out. The top ten clones hold around 5.4% of a sample with approximately 50,000 clones, around 89% of them seen once. Sequences were derived from peripheral blood mononuclear cells (PBMCs), sampled before the second cycle of nivolumab. The receptors come from a human donor with classical Hodgkin lymphoma. CDR3s include the opening cysteine and the closing phenylalanine or tryptophan. The D gene is left open where the match is weak. The size of a clone is reported for some rows only, either as once, few or many, or as a class for expanded clones.

>TRBV28|TRBJ2-3|NA|NA
TGTGCCAGCAGCCTCCCGACCATCACAGATACGCAGTATTTT
CASSLPTITDTQYF
>TRBV7-6|TRBJ1-6|NA|TRBD1
TGTGCCAGCAGCCCCCAACAGGGGGCTACCAATTCACCCCTCCACTTT
CASSPQQGATNSPLHF
>TRBV4-1|TRBJ2-7|NA|NA
TGCGCCAGCAGCCAATGGAGGGCAGACATCAACGAGCAGTACTTC
CASSQWRADINEQYF
>TRBV7-2|TRBJ2-1|NA|NA
TGTGCCAGCAGCTTAAAAGGCTCGGCAGGATCCTACAATGAGCAGTTCTTC
CASSLKGSAGSYNEQFF
>TRBV15|TRBJ1-2|NA|NA
TGTGCCACCAGCAGAGATATCGGCCTAGGGGGGCAACACCATGGCTACACCTTC
CATSRDIGLGGQHHGYTF
>TRBV28|TRBJ2-3|NA|TRBD2
TGTGCCAGCAGTTTGGGGGGGACAGATACGCAGTATTTT
CASSLGGTDTQYF
>TRBV7-9|TRBJ2-5|NA|NA
TGTGCCAGCAGCTTTGGCCTCCAGGGGGAGACCCAGTACTTC
CASSFGLQGETQYF
>TRBV4-1|TRBJ2-7|NA|NA
TGCGCCAGCAGCCAAGTAGAAGGGGGCTACGAGCAGTACTTC
CASSQVEGGYEQYF
>TRBV11-2|TRBJ1-5|few|NA
TGTGCCAGCTCCCCCCGGGCAGGGCTAAGCAATCAGCCCCAGCATTTT
CASSPRAGLSNQPQHF
>TRBV7-2|TRBJ1-5|NA|NA
TGTGCCAGCAGCCCCCGGACAGCTGATCAGCCCCAGCATTTT
CASSPRTADQPQHF
>TRBV11-3|TRBJ1-2|NA|NA
TGTGCCAGCAGCCTACCCCTGGGACTCGGGTATGGCTACACCTTC
CASSLPLGLGYGYTF
>TRBV5-1|TRBJ2-3|NA|NA
TGCGCCAGCAGCTTGTCAGGGCGCGGATCCGCAGATACGCAGTATTTT
CASSLSGRGSADTQYF
>TRBV5-1|TRBJ2-1|NA|NA
TGCGCCAGCAGCTTGGCCGTGGGGGACTACAATGAGCAGTTCTTC
CASSLAVGDYNEQFF
>TRBV5-5|TRBJ2-2|NA|NA
TGTGCCAGCAGCTTGGCCCAAGCGGGCAGGGCGGGCACCGGGGAGCTGTTTTTT
CASSLAQAGRAGTGELFF
>TRBV6-1|TRBJ1-5|NA|NA
TGTGCCAGCAGTGAAGCGCTTCAAGGGGGAAATAGCAATCAGCCCCAGCATTTT
CASSEALQGGNSNQPQHF
>TRBV6-1|TRBJ1-1|NA|NA
TGTGCCAGCAGCTTACAGCTTGGAAGCACTGAAGCTTTCTTT
CASSLQLGSTEAFF
>TRBV5-6|TRBJ2-5|NA|TRBD2
TGTGCCAGCAGCTTGTTGGGCGGGGGAGCCCAAGAGACCCAGTACTTC
CASSLLGGGAQETQYF
>TRBV5-1|TRBJ1-3|NA|NA
TGCGCCAGCAGCGAAACAGGAGGGTCTGGAAACACCATATATTTT
CASSETGGSGNTIYF
>TRBV6-5|TRBJ1-1|NA|NA
TGTGCCAGCCATAGCCTTATAACTGTTGAAGCTTTCTTT
CASHSLITVEAFF
>TRBV28|TRBJ2-7|NA|NA
TGTGCCAGCAGGTATGCCGGAACAGGGAGTTTCCACGAGCAGTACTTC
CASRYAGTGSFHEQYF
>TRBV5-1|TRBJ2-1|NA|NA
TGCGCCAGCTCCCTAGCGCCCTACAATGAGCAGTTCTTC
CASSLAPYNEQFF
>TRBV11-2|TRBJ2-5|NA|TRBD2
TGTGCCAGCAGCTCTCTAGCGGGGCCCTCGGAGACCCAGTACTTC
CASSSLAGPSETQYF
>TRBV4-1|TRBJ2-3|NA|TRBD2
TGCGCCAGCAGCCGGACTAGCGGGGGGCCAGATACGCAGTATTTT
CASSRTSGGPDTQYF
>TRBV5-1|TRBJ2-2|NA|NA
TGCGCCAGCAGCTTCGGGGGCTCCACCGGGGAGCTGTTTTTT
CASSFGGSTGELFF
>TRBV28|TRBJ2-5|NA|NA
TGTGCCAGCAGTTTAGCTGACTCTACAGAGACCCAGTACTTC
CASSLADSTETQYF
>TRBV7-7|TRBJ2-5|NA|NA
TGTGCCAGCAGCTTAGACGGCGGGGTGATGTTCGGAGAGACCCAGTACTTC
CASSLDGGVMFGETQYF
>TRBV7-2|TRBJ2-1|NA|TRBD2
TGTGCCAGCAGCAACGGACTAGCGGGGGCTATACCGTTCTTC
CASSNGLAGAIPFF
>TRBV7-9|TRBJ1-1|NA|NA
TGTGCCAGCAGCTTAGCACAGGGCACTGAAGCTTTCTTT
CASSLAQGTEAFF
>TRBV19|TRBJ1-2|NA|NA
TGTGCCAGTAGCTTGATGTTTCGCGGGACGGGGGGGTATGGCTACACCTTC
CASSLMFRGTGGYGYTF